This TCR beta chain is from a study of cytomegalovirus exposure and HLA in healthy donors. Overall study: The roughly 100 million unique TCR beta sequences, from about 179 million T cells, were found by an earlier analysis.

The CDR3 spans 16 residues. From germline, CDR1 is MNHNY and CDR2 SVGAGI (reference sequence). Trimming removed 5 bases from V and 0 bases from J, with 15 bases in between. Findings and limits, study-wide: Associated with cytomegalovirus, according to the listing, were 150 to 200 TCR beta chains.

Primers included in the PCR were 60 Vbeta and 13 Jbeta primers. The protocol was immunoSEQ multiplex PCR, while the TCRdb copy is restricted to in-frame clones and leaves out a portion. Its table lists 65,000 to 90,000 clones. On this clone itself: Its specificity is unknown.

The chain is built from TRBV6-6 and TRBJ2-3; unclear D gene. Specimen: PBMCs. This clonotype was sampled from a female donor in good health and CMV-seropositive. The CDR3 protein is CASSHLGHLSTDTQYF. CDR3 coding DNA: TGTGCCAGCAGTCATTTGGGCCACCTTAGCACAGATACGCAGTATTTT.